The 26 T cell receptor beta chains listed next were all sequenced from one sample in a study of T cell responses to AZD1222 COVID-19 vaccine (dated by TCRdb to about 2021). Library preparation was by the immunoSEQ multiplex PCR assay. The source is immuneACCESS, and TCRdb retained only in-frame sequences with V and J called. Part of the clones is not carried over; for the studies checked, unresolved V genes explain less than half of this, and the remainder is unexplained. This sample comprises around 130,000 clones, about nine tenths of them detected only once. 1.3% to 1.5% of the sample is held by the ten biggest clonotypes. In the paper's terms, the time point label means: baseline before first vaccination. The specimen was peripheral blood, collected on day 0 of AZD1222 vaccination. The receptor source for this set is an adult in good health.

The chain's CDR3 is CASSYSGTLPNTEAFF. CDR3 DNA sequence: TGTGCCAGCAGTTACTCGGGCACCCTACCCAACACTGAAGCTTTCTTT. The chain uses TRBV6-2 or TRBV6-3 and TRBJ1-1; unclear D gene. V was shortened by 0 bases and J by 2 bases, with 13 bases between the two germline ends. This CDR3 has 16 residues. Looked up from germline, CDR1 is MNHEY and CDR2 is SVGEGT.

This chain joins TRBV30 and TRBJ1-4; D gene uncertain. Trimming cost V 0 bases and J 8 bases, with 13 bases left between them. Germline V gene sequence: CDR1 GTSNPN, CDR2 SVGIG (reference sequence). This CDR3 region has 14 residues. The CDR3 DNA sequence: TGTGCCTGGAGTGTACCCCGGCCCCTGGAAAAACTGTTTTTT. Translated, it gives CAWSVPRPLEKLFF.

CDR3 nucleotides: TGTGCCAGCAGCTTAAGTGGCGGTCAGCCCCAGCATTTT. Translation gives CASSLSGGQPQHF. The J gene is TRBJ1-5, the V gene TRBV7-8; D remains unclear. Trimming left V 2 bases short and J 6 bases short, with 8 bases between. The germline V gene encodes CDR1 SGHVS and CDR2 FQNEAQ. CDR3 length: 13 residues.

The V gene is TRBV11-3, the J gene TRBJ1-3; D gene ambiguous. The CDR3 has 13 residues. V was cut by 6 bases and J by 3 bases, with 9 bases left in between. Per germline, CDR1 SGHNT and CDR2 YENEEA. The CDR3 bases are TGTGCCAGCAGTTCCGGCGTTGGAAACACCATATATTTT. This codes for CASSSGVGNTIYF. The full variable domain, its missing parts supplied by reference TRBV11-3 and TRBJ1-3, is EAGVVQSPRYKIIEKKQPVAFWCNPISGHNTLYWYLQNLGQGPELLIRYENEEAVDDSQLPKDRFSAERLKGVDSTLKIQPAELGDSAVYLCASSSGVGNTIYFGEGSWLTVV.

The V gene is TRBV5-4, the J gene TRBJ1-2; D is unresolved. The length of the CDR3 is 14 residues. Germline-derived CDR1 and CDR2 are SGHNT and YYREEE (reference sequence). V dropped 4 bases and J dropped 1 base, with 11 bases sitting between them. The CDR3 DNA follows: TGTGCCAGCAGCCCCTCGCCGGATAACTATGGCTACACCTTC. Translation gives CASSPSPDNYGYTF. The full variable domain, its missing parts supplied by reference TRBV5-4 and TRBJ1-2, is ETGVTQSPTHLIKTRGQQVTLRCSSQSGHNTVSWYQQALGQGPQFIFQYYREEENGRGNFPPRFSGLQFPNYSSELNVNALELDDSALYLCASSPSPDNYGYTFGSGTRLTVV.

V gene TRBV5-1 combines with J gene TRBJ2-7, with D perhaps matching TRBD1 or TRBD2 (5 bases each). The CDR3 runs to 15 residues. V lost 0 bases and J lost 2, with 12 bases in between. In germline, CDR1 is SGHRS, CDR2 YFSETQ. DNA of the CDR3: TGCGCCAGCAGCTTGGGAGGGACGGCGACCTACGAGCAGTACTTC. As protein: CASSLGGTATYEQYF.

This chain connects TRBV28 to TRBJ2-7; 7 nucleotides align to TRBD1. The CDR3 extends over 13 amino acids. The V gene's germline CDR1 is MDHEN and CDR2 SYDVKM. V gave up 6 bases and J gave up 4 bases; unmatched junction bases: 6. CDR3 region: CASSRGTEYEQYF. In nucleotides, the CDR3 is TGTGCCAGCAGCCGAGGGACAGAGTACGAGCAGTACTTC.

This clone was seen only once. V gene TRBV27 combines with J gene TRBJ1-1; 11 bases map to TRBD1. The V gene's germline CDR1 is MNHEY and CDR2 SMNVEV (reference sequence). This CDR3 has 15 amino acids. The trim removed 3 bases at V and 3 bases at J, leaving 3 bases unmatched. The CDR3 sequence: CASSFGQGAYTEAFF. The CDR3 nucleotides read TGTGCCAGCAGTTTCGGACAGGGGGCTTACACTGAAGCTTTCTTT.

The CDR3 coding sequence is TGTGCCAGCAGCTTAGCCCATAGCTCCTATAATTCACCCCTCCACTTT. This sequence encodes CASSLAHSSYNSPLHF. This chain joins TRBV7-2 and TRBJ1-6; D gene ambiguous. CDR1 is SGHTA and CDR2 is FQGNSA in the germline V gene. Trimming pared 0 bases from V and 0 bases from J, leaving 6 bases between. The CDR3 is made up of 16 amino acids.

This chain connects TRBV24-1 to TRBJ1-2, with 8 bases fitting TRBD1. Germline V CDR1 and CDR2: KGHDR, SFDVKD. This CDR3 is 15 amino acids long. V lost 4 bases, J lost 8 bases, and 11 bases stayed unmatched. The CDR3 sequence: CATSDQDRDLRGYTF. CDR3 sequence (DNA): TGTGCCACCAGTGACCAGGACAGGGACTTACGCGGCTACACCTTC.

This clone showed up just once. The chain couples TRBV5-5 to TRBJ1-4; maybe TRBD1 (5 bases). Trimming pared 1 base from V and 8 bases from J, leaving 12 bases between. From germline, CDR1 is SGHKS and CDR2 YYEKEE (reference sequence). CDR3 size: 14 residues. CDR3 amino acids: CASSLNGAWEKLFF. Written as DNA, the CDR3 is TGTGCCAGCAGCTTGAACGGGGCTTGGGAAAAACTGTTTTTT.

This rearrangement joins TRBV12-1 to TRBJ1-1. TRBV12-1 is recorded as a pseudogene. The CDR3 is 12 amino acids. CDR3 amino acids: CASLGVTTEAFF. As DNA, the CDR3 is TGTGCCAGCCTGGGGGTGACCACTGAAGCTTTCTTT.

The chain has TRBV2 and TRBJ1-2; D is unclear. Germline V lookup: CDR1 SNHLY, CDR2 FYNNEI. There are 12 residues in the CDR3. Trimming stripped 4 bases from V and 7 bases from J, with 10 bases between. CDR3 sequence reads: CASSVRVSGYTF. In DNA form, the CDR3 reads TGTGCCAGCAGTGTAAGGGTTAGTGGCTACACCTTC. Looking up the rest from reference TRBV2 and TRBJ1-2 gives the full variable domain: EPEVTQTPSHQVTQMGQEVILRCVPISNHLYFYWYRQILGQKVEFLVSFYNNEISEKSEIFDDQFSVERPDGSNFTLKIRSTKLEDSAMYFCASSVRVSGYTFGSGTRLTVV.

V usage is TRBV11-3 and J usage is TRBJ2-2, with no clear D. CDR1 and CDR2 from the germline V gene are SGHNT and YENEEA. This CDR3 is 14 amino acids long. The V end lost 5 bases, the J end lost 7 bases, and 14 bases lay between the germline ends. The CDR3, as DNA: TGTGCCAGCAGCATATCGCCCCGCGACGGGGAGCTGTTTTTT. Residues: CASSISPRDGELFF.

V usage is TRBV18 and J usage is TRBJ2-7, with a weak D call TRBD2 (6 bases). The CDR3 covers 17 residues. The germline V gene has CDR1 KGHSH and CDR2 LQKENI. Trimming took 2 bases from V and 1 from J, leaving 18 bases between them. CDR3 nucleotides: TGTGCCAGCTCACCAGCTAGCGTAAGACTAACATCCTACGAGCAGTACTTC. Protein sequence: CASSPASVRLTSYEQYF.

V is TRBV5-4 and J is TRBJ2-3; 7 bases agree with TRBD1. The CDR3 is made up of 16 amino acids. The junction had 9 bases not matched to a gene; V was cut back by 1 base and J by 4 bases. The germline CDR1 and CDR2 sequences are SGHNT and YYREEE (reference sequence). The CDR3 spells CASSLFGRGLSDTQYF. The CDR3, as DNA: TGTGCCAGCAGCTTGTTTGGCAGGGGGTTGTCAGATACGCAGTATTTT.

The CDR3 spells CAWTGQGRTEAFF. CDR3 sequence (DNA): TGTGCCTGGACTGGACAGGGGAGGACTGAAGCTTTCTTT. This chain links TRBV30 with TRBJ1-1; 9 nucleotides agree with TRBD1. Germline V gene data show CDR1 as GTSNPN and CDR2 as SVGIG (reference sequence). The CDR3 loop spans 13 amino acids. V was pared by 4 bases and J by 5 bases, with 5 bases of the junction left unmatched.

The chain has TRBV19 and TRBJ2-1; either TRBD1 or TRBD2 may fit D (5 bases each). The germline V and J ends were trimmed by 7 bases and 3 bases, with 10 bases remaining between them. The CDR3 is made up of 13 amino acids. CDR1 is LNHDA and CDR2 is SQIVND in the germline V gene (reference sequence). In DNA form, the CDR3 reads TGTGCCAGTACCCTGGGGGACTACAATGAGCAGTTCTTC. As protein: CASTLGDYNEQFF. The variable domain in full, with the rest retrieved from reference TRBV19 and TRBJ2-1, is DGGITQSPKYLFRKEGQNVTLSCEQNLNHDAMYWYRQDPGQGLRLIYYSQIVNDFQKGDIAEGYSVSREKKESFPLTVTSAQKNPTAFYLCASTLGDYNEQFFGPGTRLTVL.

The chain links TRBV19 to TRBJ1-2, with 7 bases identical to TRBD1. Germline CDR1 is LNHDA and CDR2 is SQIVND (reference sequence). V lost 4 bases and J lost 8; bases outside the gene matches: 7. The CDR3 length is 13 residues. The CDR3 loop is CASSTGQLWGYTF. The CDR3, as DNA: TGTGCCAGTAGTACGGGACAGCTTTGGGGCTACACCTTC.

The chain is built from TRBV2 and TRBJ1-6; D gene uncertain. CDR1 and CDR2 from the germline V gene are SNHLY and FYNNEI. V lost 11 bases to trimming and J lost 10 bases, with 18 bases between them. The CDR3 runs to 13 residues. CDR3 residues: CAGVNLLGSPLHF. CDR3 nucleotides: TGTGCCGGGGTGAACTTATTGGGGTCACCCCTCCACTTT. Variable domain in full (rest from reference TRBV2 and TRBJ1-6): EPEVTQTPSHQVTQMGQEVILRCVPISNHLYFYWYRQILGQKVEFLVSFYNNEISEKSEIFDDQFSVERPDGSNFTLKIRSTKLEDSAMYFCAGVNLLGSPLHFGNGTRLTVT.

This clone showed up just a few times. The chain uses TRBV9 and TRBJ2-1, with 7 bases identical to TRBD2. This CDR3 spans 15 amino acids. Trimming removed 0 bases from V and 5 bases from J; junction bases left unmatched: 5. Germline CDR1 and CDR2: SGDLS and YYNGEE. Written as DNA, the CDR3 is TGTGCCAGCAGCGTAGTGGGGAGCGGGGACAATGAGCAGTTCTTC. Residues: CASSVVGSGDNEQFF.

This chain connects TRBV28 to TRBJ1-5; TRBD1 matches at 9 bases. The CDR3 totals 16 residues. The junction had 13 bases not matched to a gene; V was cut back by 6 bases and J by 7 bases. Germline CDR1 MDHEN, CDR2 SYDVKM. The CDR3 DNA sequence: TGTGCCAGCAGCCCTACCGACAGGGGGATAAGACAGCCCCAGCATTTT. It translates to CASSPTDRGIRQPQHF.

This clone was observed a few times. The chain is built from TRBV2 and TRBJ2-5; 8 bases map to TRBD1. The CDR3 consists of 15 residues. Losses at the gene ends were 5 bases for V and 4 bases for J; bases not matched to a gene: 9. CDR1 is SNHLY and CDR2 is FYNNEI in the germline V gene. CDR3 DNA: TGTGCCAGCAGTCCGAACCTTGGACAGGGAGAGACCCAGTACTTC. It specifies CASSPNLGQGETQYF.

CDR3 in DNA: TGTGCCAGCAGAGTGACAGGTTTTAATTCACCCCTCCACTTT. It specifies CASRVTGFNSPLHF. The V gene is TRBV6-5, the J gene TRBJ1-6; D perhaps matches TRBD1 (6 bases). Germline values: CDR1 MNHEY, CDR2 SVGAGI. The CDR3 is 14 amino acids. Trimming stripped 6 bases from V and 6 bases from J, with 12 bases between.

The chain combines TRBV5-4 with TRBJ1-6; TRBD1 agrees at 8 bases. Germline loops: CDR1 SGHNT, CDR2 YYREEE (reference sequence). With V trimmed by 2 bases and J by 8 bases, 3 bases remained unmatched. CDR3 size: 14 residues. Here the CDR3 DNA reads TGTGCCAGCAGCTTTGGACAGGGAGATTCACCCCTCCACTTT. Protein sequence: CASSFGQGDSPLHF.

The chain carries TRBV10-3 and TRBJ1-2; no reliable D call. V gave up 4 bases and J gave up 4 bases, with 10 bases separating them. The CDR3 is made up of 13 amino acids. The germline CDR1 and CDR2 sequences are ENHRY and SYGVKD. The CDR3 DNA reads TGTGCCATCAGTGGCGAACAGCTCTATGGCTACACCTTC. It yields the protein CAISGEQLYGYTF.